This T cell receptor (beta chain) is drawn from a study of beta chain features in type 1 diabetes. About the study: Age, gender, cell numbers and subset yield matched between patients and controls. Study-wide findings and caveats: When Type 1 diabetes patients were examined, their TCRB CDR3s proved moderately but significantly shorter in all four CD4+ subsets. Insertion counts at VDJ junctions were lower in type 1 diabetes patients, who also showed more deletions there.

Expressed TCRB transcripts were sequenced after all isolated RNA was converted to cDNA. Each sample of naive, central memory or regulatory T cells had, on average, approximately 4 million reads. Measured with immunoSEQ multiplex PCR; TCRdb has only the in-frame clones, and not every one. The sample lists about 150,000 clones, about 8% seen once, with approximately 0.85% in the top ten. Concerning this clone: The antigen is undetermined.

Germline assignment: CDR1 MNHEY and CDR2 SMNVEV (reference sequence). Between the trimmed V and J ends, which lost 2 bases and 0 bases, there was a span of 14 bases. The CDR3 consists of 16 residues. The clonotype comes from a woman in her forties with type 1 diabetes. The V call is TRBV27, the J call TRBJ2-7; D is undetermined. Specimen: central memory CD4+ T cells from blood. CDR3 sequence (DNA): TGTGCCAGCAGTTTAAACGCGGCCTCATTCTCCTACGAGCAGTACTTC. It translates to CASSLNAASFSYEQYF.